This TCR beta chain was captured in a study of shared clonotypes between healthy human individuals. Selected positively for CCR7 and CD45RO-negative, naive CD8 cells excluded terminally differentiated effector memory CD45RA+ cells. Method: immunoSEQ multiplex PCR; TCRdb's copy keeps in-frame clones and lacks some. Of some 1,900,000 clones listed, less than 95% are singletons. As to this clone: The antigen is not known.

V lost 4 bases and J lost 4, with 7 bases in between. Germline CDR1 is SGHAT and CDR2 is FQNNGV. The CDR3 has 12 residues. Points from the study as a whole: It was only blood that was sampled, and tissue repertoires likely differ. Generation of non-shared clonotypes was less probable than generation of clonotypes shared by all four donors.

This chain uses TRBV11-2 with TRBJ1-1, with D hard to call. The sample comprised naive CD8+ T cells sorted from blood. The sequence derives from a man between 18 and 29 years old in good health. The CDR3 sequence is CASSSATTEAFF. DNA for the CDR3: TGTGCCAGCAGCTCCGCGACCACTGAAGCTTTCTTT.